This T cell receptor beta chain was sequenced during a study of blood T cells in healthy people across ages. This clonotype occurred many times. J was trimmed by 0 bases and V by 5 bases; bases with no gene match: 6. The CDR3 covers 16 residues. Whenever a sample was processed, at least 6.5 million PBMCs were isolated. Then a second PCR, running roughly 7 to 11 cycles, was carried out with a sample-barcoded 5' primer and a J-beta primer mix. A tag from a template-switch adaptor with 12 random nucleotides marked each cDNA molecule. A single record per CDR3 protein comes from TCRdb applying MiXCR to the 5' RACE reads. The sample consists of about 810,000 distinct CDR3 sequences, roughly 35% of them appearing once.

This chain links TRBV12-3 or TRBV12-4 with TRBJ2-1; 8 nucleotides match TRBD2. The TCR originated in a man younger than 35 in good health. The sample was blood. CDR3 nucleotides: TGTGCCAGCAGTCCCTCGGGGGGGGACTCCTACAATGAGCAGTTCTTC. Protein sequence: CASSPSGGDSYNEQFF.